Listed here are 3 T cell receptor beta chains from one sample, sequenced in a study of shared clonotypes between healthy human individuals. The assay was immunoSEQ multiplex PCR, and TCRdb's table has in-frame clones only and misses some. The sample holds about 690,000 clones, around 91% seen once. Sequenced material: memory CD8+ T cells from PBMCs. The subset is: CD45RO+ cells pooled with CCR7-negative TemRA cells. Receptors were obtained from a man between 18 and 35 years old in good health. Some clones in this sample may be carry-over from other donors' samples.

The chain combines TRBV27 with TRBJ2-3; D gene ambiguous. Trimming stripped 5 bases from V and 7 bases from J, with 10 bases between. The CDR3 extends over 12 amino acids. Germline CDR1 and CDR2: MNHEY and SMNVEV (reference sequence). The CDR3 is CASSTTPNTQYF. The CDR3 region has the DNA TGTGCCAGCAGTACAACCCCCAATACGCAGTATTTT.

This clone was detected only once. The V gene is TRBV9, the J gene TRBJ1-4, with 7 bases that match TRBD1. This CDR3 is 14 amino acids long. The V gene's germline CDR1 is SGDLS and CDR2 YYNGEE. The ends lost 4 bases at V and 4 bases at J; junction bases unmatched: 4. CDR3 loop: CASSPGQNNEKLFF. CDR3 DNA: TGTGCCAGCAGCCCGGGACAGAATAATGAAAAACTGTTTTTT.

The chain links TRBV4-1 to TRBJ1-1; D unresolved. This CDR3 has 12 amino acids. Trimming stripped 0 bases from V and 7 bases from J, with 6 bases between. Germline V gene sequence: CDR1 MGHRA, CDR2 YSYEKL. CDR3 nucleotides: TGCGCCAGCAGCCAAGAACGGAGTGAAGCTTTCTTT. This gives the protein CASSQERSEAFF.